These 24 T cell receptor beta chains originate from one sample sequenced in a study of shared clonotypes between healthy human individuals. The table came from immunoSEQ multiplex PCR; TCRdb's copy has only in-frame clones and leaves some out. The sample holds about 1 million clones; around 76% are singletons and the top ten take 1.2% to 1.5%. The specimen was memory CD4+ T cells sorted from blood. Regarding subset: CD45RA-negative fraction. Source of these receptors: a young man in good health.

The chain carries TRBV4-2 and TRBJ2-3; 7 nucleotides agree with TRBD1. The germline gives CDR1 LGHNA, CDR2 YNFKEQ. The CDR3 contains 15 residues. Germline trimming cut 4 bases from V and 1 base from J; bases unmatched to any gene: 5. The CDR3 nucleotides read TGTGCCAGCAGCCCAGGGACAGCCGGCACAGATACGCAGTATTTT. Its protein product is CASSPGTAGTDTQYF.

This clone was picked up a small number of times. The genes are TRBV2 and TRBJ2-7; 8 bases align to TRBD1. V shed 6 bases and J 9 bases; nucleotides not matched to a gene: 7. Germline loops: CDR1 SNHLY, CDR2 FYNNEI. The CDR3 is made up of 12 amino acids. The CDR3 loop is CASSLGQGGQYF. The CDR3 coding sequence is TGTGCCAGCAGCCTCGGACAGGGTGGGCAGTACTTC.

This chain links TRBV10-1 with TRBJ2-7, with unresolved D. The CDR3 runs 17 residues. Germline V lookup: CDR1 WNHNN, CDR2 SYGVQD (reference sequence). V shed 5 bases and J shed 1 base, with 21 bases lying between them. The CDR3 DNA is TGCGCCAGCAGTTCACCCCGTGAAGCCAGCAGATCCTACGAGCAGTACTTC. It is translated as CASSSPREASRSYEQYF.

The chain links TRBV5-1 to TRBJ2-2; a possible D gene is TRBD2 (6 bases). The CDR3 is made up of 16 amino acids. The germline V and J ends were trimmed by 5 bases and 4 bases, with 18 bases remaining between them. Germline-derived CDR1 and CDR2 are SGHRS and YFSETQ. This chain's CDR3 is CASRRGSGLGTGELFF. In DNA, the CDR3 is TGCGCCAGCAGAAGGGGTAGCGGTCTTGGCACCGGGGAGCTGTTTTTT.

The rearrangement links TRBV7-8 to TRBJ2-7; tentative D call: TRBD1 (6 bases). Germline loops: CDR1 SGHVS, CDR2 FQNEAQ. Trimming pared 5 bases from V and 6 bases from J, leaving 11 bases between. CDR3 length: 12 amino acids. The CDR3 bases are TGTGCCAGCAGCCCACAGGGAAGCGAGCAGTACTTC. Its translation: CASSPQGSEQYF.

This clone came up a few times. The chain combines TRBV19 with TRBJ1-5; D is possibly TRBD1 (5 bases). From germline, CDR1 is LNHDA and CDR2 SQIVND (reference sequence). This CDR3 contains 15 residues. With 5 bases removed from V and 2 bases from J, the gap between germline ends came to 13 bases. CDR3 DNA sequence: TGTGCCAGTAGTCCCCAGTCGGGGGGCAATCAGCCCCAGCATTTT. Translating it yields CASSPQSGGNQPQHF.

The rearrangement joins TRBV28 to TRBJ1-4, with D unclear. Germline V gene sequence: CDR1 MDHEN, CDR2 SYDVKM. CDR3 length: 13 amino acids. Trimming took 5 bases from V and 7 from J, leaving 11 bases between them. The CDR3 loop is CASSRHQSEKLFF. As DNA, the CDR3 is TGTGCCAGCAGTCGGCATCAGAGTGAAAAACTGTTTTTT. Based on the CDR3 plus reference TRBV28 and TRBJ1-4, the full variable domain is DVKVTQSSRYLVKRTGEKVFLECVQDMDHENMFWYRQDPGLGLRLIYFSYDVKMKEKGDIPEGYSVSREKKERFSLILESASTNQTSMYLCASSRHQSEKLFFGSGTQLSVL.

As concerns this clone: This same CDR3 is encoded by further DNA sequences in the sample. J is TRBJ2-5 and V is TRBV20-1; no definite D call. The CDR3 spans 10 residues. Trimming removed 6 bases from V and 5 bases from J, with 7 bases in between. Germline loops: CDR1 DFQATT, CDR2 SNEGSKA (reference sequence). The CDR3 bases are TGCAGTGCCTCCCTGGAGACCCAGTACTTC. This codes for CSASLETQYF.

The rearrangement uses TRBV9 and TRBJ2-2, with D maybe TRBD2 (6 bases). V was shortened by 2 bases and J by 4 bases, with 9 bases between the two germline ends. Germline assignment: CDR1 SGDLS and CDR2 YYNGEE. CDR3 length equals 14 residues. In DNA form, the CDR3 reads TGTGCCAGCAGCGTCATGGGGGGCACCGGGGAGCTGTTTTTT. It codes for CASSVMGGTGELFF.

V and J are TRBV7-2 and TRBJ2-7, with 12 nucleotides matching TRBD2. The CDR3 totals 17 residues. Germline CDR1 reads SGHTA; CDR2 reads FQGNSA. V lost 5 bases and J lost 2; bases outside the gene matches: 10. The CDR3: CASSAEQTSGSAYEQYF. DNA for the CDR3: TGTGCCAGCAGCGCGGAACAGACTAGCGGGAGCGCCTACGAGCAGTACTTC.

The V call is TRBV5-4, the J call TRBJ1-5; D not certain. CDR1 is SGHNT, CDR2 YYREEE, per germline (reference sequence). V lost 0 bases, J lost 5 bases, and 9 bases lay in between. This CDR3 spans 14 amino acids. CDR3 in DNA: TGTGCCAGCAGCTTGGGTGGGTTCGATCAGCCCCAGCATTTT. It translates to CASSLGGFDQPQHF. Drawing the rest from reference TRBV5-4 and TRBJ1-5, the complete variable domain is ETGVTQSPTHLIKTRGQQVTLRCSSQSGHNTVSWYQQALGQGPQFIFQYYREEENGRGNFPPRFSGLQFPNYSSELNVNALELDDSALYLCASSLGGFDQPQHFGDGTRLSIL.

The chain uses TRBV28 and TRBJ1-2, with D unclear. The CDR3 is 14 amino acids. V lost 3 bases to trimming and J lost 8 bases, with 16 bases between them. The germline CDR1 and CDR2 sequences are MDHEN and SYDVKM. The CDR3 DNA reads TGTGCCAGCAGTTTTAAGGGTTTTTATCGCGGCTACACCTTC. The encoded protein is CASSFKGFYRGYTF.

This chain's CDR3 is CASSPGGSMNYGYTF. The CDR3, as DNA: TGTGCCAGCTCACCGGGGGGCAGCATGAACTATGGCTACACCTTC. The chain combines TRBV18 with TRBJ1-2; the D gene is possibly TRBD1 (6 bases). The germline V and J ends were trimmed by 3 bases and 2 bases, with 13 bases remaining between them. CDR3 size: 15 residues. Germline V gene sequence: CDR1 KGHSH, CDR2 LQKENI.

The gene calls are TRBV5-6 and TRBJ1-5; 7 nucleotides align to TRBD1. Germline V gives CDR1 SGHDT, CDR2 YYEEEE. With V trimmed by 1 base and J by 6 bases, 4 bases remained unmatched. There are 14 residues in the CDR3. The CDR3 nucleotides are TGTGCCAGCAGCTTGAATGACAGGGTTCAGCCCCAGCATTTT. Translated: CASSLNDRVQPQHF. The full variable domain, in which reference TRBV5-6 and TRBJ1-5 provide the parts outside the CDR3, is DAGVTQSPTHLIKTRGQQVTLRCSPKSGHDTVSWYQQALGQGPQFIFQYYEEEERQRGNFPDRFSGHQFPNYSSELNVNALLLGDSALYLCASSLNDRVQPQHFGDGTRLSIL.

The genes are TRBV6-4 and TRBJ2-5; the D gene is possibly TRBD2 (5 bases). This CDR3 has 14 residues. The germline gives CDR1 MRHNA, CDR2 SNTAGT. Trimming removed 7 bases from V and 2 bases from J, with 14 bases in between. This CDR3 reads CASTGSSEQETQYF. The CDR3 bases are TGTGCCAGCACGGGAAGCTCAGAGCAAGAGACCCAGTACTTC.

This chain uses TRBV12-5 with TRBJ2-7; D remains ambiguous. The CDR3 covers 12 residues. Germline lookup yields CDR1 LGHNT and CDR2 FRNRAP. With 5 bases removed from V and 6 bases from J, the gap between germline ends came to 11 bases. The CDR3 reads CASGIDIGEQYF. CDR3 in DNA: TGTGCTAGTGGTATAGACATTGGCGAGCAGTACTTC.

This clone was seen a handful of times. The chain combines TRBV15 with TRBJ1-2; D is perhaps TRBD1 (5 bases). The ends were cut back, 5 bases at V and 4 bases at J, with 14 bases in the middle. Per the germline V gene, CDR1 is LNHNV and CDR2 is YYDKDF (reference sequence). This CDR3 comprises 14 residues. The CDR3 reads CATSVQELGYGYTF. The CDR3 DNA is TGTGCCACCAGCGTACAGGAGCTCGGCTATGGCTACACCTTC.

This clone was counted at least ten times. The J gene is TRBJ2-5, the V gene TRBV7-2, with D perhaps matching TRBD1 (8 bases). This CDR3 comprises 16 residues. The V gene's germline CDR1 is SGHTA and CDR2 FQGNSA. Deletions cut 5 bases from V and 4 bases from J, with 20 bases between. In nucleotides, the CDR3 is TGTGCCAGCAGCATGACCCCGACAGGGGAGGGAGAGACCCAGTACTTC. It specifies CASSMTPTGEGETQYF.

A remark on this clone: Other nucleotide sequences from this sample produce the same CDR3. The DNA of the CDR3 is TGTGCCAGCAGCTTAAGCGGGCCCACTGAAGCTTTCTTT. Its protein product is CASSLSGPTEAFF. This chain links TRBV11-2 with TRBJ1-1; D gene ambiguous. V was cut by 2 bases and J by 4 bases, with 8 bases left in between. Germline V gives CDR1 SGHAT, CDR2 FQNNGV. The CDR3 totals 13 residues. Together with reference TRBV11-2 and TRBJ1-1, the CDR3 gives the full variable domain: EAGVAQSPRYKIIEKRQSVAFWCNPISGHATLYWYQQILGQGPKLLIQFQNNGVVDDSQLPKDRFSAERLKGVDSTLKIQPAKLEDSAVYLCASSLSGPTEAFFGQGTRLTVV.

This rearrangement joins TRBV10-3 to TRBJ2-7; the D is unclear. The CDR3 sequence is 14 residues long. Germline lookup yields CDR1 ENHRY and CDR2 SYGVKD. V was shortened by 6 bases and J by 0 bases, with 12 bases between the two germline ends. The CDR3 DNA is TGTGCCATCAGCTTCGACGGTAGCTCCTACGAGCAGTACTTC. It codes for CAISFDGSSYEQYF.

In DNA form, the CDR3 reads TGTGCCAGCAGCTTCACCGGGACTAGCGGGGGGGCCTACAATGAGCAGTTCTTC. It translates to CASSFTGTSGGAYNEQFF. The chain carries TRBV11-1 and TRBJ2-1; 16 bases agree with TRBD2. The CDR3 is made up of 18 amino acids. CDR1 is SGHAT and CDR2 is FQDESV in the germline V gene (reference sequence). V trimming: 3 bases; J trimming: 2 bases; junction bases outside the gene matches: 4.

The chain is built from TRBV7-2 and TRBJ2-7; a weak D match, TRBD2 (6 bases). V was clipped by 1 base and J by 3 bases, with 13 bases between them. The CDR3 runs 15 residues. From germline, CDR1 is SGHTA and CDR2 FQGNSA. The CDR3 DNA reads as TGTGCCAGCAGCTTAGGGAGGGGAGGAAACTACGAGCAGTACTTC. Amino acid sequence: CASSLGRGGNYEQYF.

The CDR3, as DNA: TGTGCCAGCAGGGAACAAGACAGGGAACAAGAGACCCAGTACTTC. This gives the protein CASREQDREQETQYF. V is TRBV2 and J is TRBJ2-5; 7 positions agree with TRBD1. The V segment lost 6 bases and the J segment 2 bases; nucleotides outside the gene matches: 9. CDR1 and CDR2 from the germline V gene are SNHLY and FYNNEI. This CDR3 comprises 15 residues.

The DNA of the CDR3 is TGTGCCTGGAGACGTTTAGGTGATTCCTACGAGCAGTACTTC. Protein sequence: CAWRRLGDSYEQYF. The V call is TRBV30, the J call TRBJ2-7; D gene ambiguous. The CDR3 contains 14 residues. CDR1 is GTSNPN, CDR2 SVGIG, per germline (reference sequence). Trimming pared 3 bases from V and 1 base from J, leaving 13 bases between. Full variable domain (rest looked up from reference TRBV30 and TRBJ2-7): SQTIHQWPATLVQPVGSPLSLECTVEGTSNPNLYWYRQAAGRGLQLLFYSVGIGQISSEVPQNLSASRPQDRQFILSSKKLLLSDSGFYLCAWRRLGDSYEQYFGPGTRLTVT.